This T cell receptor (beta chain) stems from a study of blood T cell repertoires in COVID-19. Overall study: Researchers got acute and convalescent COVID-19 samples from the United States, Italy and Spain. In each case, the material was cDNA or gDNA derived from T cells, B-cell-depleted T cells, or PBMCs.

Sequencing was performed with immunoSEQ multiplex PCR; in TCRdb, only in-frame clones are kept and a portion is missing. In the table there are 98,000 or so clones, over 75% of which are singletons. CDR1 and CDR2 (germline): PRHDT, FYEKMQ (reference sequence). The CDR3 totals 16 residues. The V segment lost 5 bases and the J segment 2 bases; nucleotides outside the gene matches: 7. This sequence originates from a human donor in a cohort sampled during active COVID-19. This sequence joins TRBV13 and TRBJ2-1; 9 bases fit TRBD2. The sequenced sample consisted of peripheral blood. CDR3 nucleotide sequence: TGTGCCAGCAGCCACCCCCTAGCGGGAACCTACAATGAGCAGTTCTTC. It encodes CASSHPLAGTYNEQFF.